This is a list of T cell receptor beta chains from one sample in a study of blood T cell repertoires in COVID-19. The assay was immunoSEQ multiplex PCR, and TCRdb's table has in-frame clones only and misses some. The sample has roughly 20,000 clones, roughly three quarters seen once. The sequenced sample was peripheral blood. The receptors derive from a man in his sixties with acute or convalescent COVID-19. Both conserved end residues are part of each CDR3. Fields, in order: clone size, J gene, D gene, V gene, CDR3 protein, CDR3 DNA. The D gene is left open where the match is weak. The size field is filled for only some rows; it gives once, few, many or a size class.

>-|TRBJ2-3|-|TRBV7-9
CASRGGVDTQYF
TGTGCCAGCAGAGGGGGGGTAGATACGCAGTATTTT
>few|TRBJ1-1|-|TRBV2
CASSPEAGGTGGEAFF
TGTGCCAGCAGCCCAGAGGCAGGTGGTACGGGAGGTGAAGCTTTCTTT
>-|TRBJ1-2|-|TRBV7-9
CASSPGRFSYGYTF
TGTGCCAGCAGCCCCGGGAGGTTCTCCTATGGCTACACCTTC
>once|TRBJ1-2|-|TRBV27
CASSLGRGQRGYTF
TGTGCCAGCAGTTTGGGGCGGGGGCAGCGAGGCTACACCTTC
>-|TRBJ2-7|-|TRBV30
CAWSVAGTPKQYF
TGTGCCTGGAGCGTTGCCGGGACTCCTAAGCAGTACTTC
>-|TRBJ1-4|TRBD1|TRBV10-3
CAISMTGGHEKLFF
TGTGCCATCAGTATGACAGGGGGGCATGAAAAACTGTTTTTT
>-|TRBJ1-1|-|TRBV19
CASNQGRVNTEAFF
TGTGCCAGTAACCAAGGGAGGGTCAACACTGAAGCTTTCTTT
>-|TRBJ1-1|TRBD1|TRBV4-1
CASSQSYLDRGRVNTEAFF
TGCGCCAGCAGCCAATCTTATCTCGACAGGGGGCGGGTGAACACTGAAGCTTTCTTT
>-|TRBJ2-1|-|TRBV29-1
CSVQTGEAYNEQFF
TGCAGCGTCCAAACAGGGGAGGCTTACAATGAGCAGTTCTTC
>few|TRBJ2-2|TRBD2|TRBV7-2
CASSLPLAFANTGELFF
TGTGCCAGCAGCTTACCACTAGCGTTCGCGAACACCGGGGAGCTGTTTTTT
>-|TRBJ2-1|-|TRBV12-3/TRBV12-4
CASSFGKEQFF
TGTGCCAGCAGTTTCGGGAAAGAGCAGTTCTTC
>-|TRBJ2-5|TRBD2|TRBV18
CASSPRVSGGQETQYF
TGTGCCAGCTCACCACGTGTTAGCGGGGGACAAGAGACCCAGTACTTC
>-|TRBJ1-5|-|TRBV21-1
CASSKVPKALQGNSNQPQHF
TGTGCCAGCAGCAAAGTCCCTAAAGCTCTACAGGGAAATAGCAATCAGCCCCAGCATTTT
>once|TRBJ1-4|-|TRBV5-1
CASSSAASNEKLFF
TGCGCCAGCAGCTCCGCAGCGTCTAATGAAAAACTGTTTTTT
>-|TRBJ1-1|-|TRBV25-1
CASSDYSGSEAFF
TGTGCCAGCAGTGACTATTCAGGGTCCGAAGCTTTCTTT
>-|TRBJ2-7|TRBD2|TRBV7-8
CASSFRRLAGDEQYF
TGTGCCAGCAGCTTCCGGCGACTAGCGGGGGACGAGCAGTACTTC
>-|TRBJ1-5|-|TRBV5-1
CASSLDGGRSKPQHF
TGCGCCAGCAGCTTGGATGGAGGGCGCAGCAAGCCCCAGCATTTT
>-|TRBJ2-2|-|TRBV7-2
CASSLYGTGELFF
TGTGCCAGCAGCTTATACGGCACCGGGGAGCTGTTTTTT
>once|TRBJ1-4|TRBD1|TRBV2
CASSGQGAEKLFF
TGTGCCAGCAGTGGACAGGGAGCTGAAAAACTGTTTTTT
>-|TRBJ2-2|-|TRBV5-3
CARSLRLGGQDSNTGELFF
TGTGCCAGAAGCTTGAGGTTGGGCGGGCAAGATTCGAACACCGGGGAGCTGTTTTTT
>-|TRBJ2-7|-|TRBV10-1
CASSEYAGALRESYEQYF
TGCGCCAGCAGTGAGTATGCGGGGGCTCTTCGGGAGTCCTACGAGCAGTACTTC
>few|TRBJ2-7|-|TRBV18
CASSPPGPSAEQYF
TGTGCCAGCTCACCCCCGGGTCCGTCGGCCGAGCAGTACTTC
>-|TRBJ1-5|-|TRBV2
CASSAEAYSNQPQHF
TGTGCCAGCAGTGCGGAAGCGTATAGCAATCAGCCCCAGCATTTT
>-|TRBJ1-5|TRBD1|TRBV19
CASSLMTGPQPQHF
TGTGCCAGTAGTTTGATGACAGGGCCCCAGCCCCAGCATTTT
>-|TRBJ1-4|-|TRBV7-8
CASSLTEKLFF
TGTGCCAGCAGCTTAACAGAAAAACTGTTTTTT
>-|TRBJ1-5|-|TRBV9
CASSVAGGGVENLGTQPQHF
TGTGCCAGCAGCGTAGCTGGTGGAGGGGTTGAAAATTTAGGGACTCAGCCCCAGCATTTT